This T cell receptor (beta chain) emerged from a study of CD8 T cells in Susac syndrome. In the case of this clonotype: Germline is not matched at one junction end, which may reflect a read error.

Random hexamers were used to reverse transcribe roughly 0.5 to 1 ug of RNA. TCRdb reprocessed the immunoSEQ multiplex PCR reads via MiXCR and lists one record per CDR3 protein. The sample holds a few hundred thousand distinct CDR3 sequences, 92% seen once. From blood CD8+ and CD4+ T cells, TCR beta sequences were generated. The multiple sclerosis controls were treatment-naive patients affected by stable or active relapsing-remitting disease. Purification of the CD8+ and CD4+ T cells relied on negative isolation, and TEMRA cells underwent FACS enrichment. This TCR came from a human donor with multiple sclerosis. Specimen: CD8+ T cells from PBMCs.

The DNA of the CDR3 is TGTGCCAGCAGCCCGTACACCGGGGAGCTGATTTTT. Amino acid sequence: CASSPYTGELIF. V and J are TRBV7-9 and TRBJ2-2; TRBD2 might be the D (5 bases). The germline gives CDR1 SEHNR, CDR2 FQNEAQ (reference sequence). This CDR3 region has 12 residues.